Listed below are T cell receptor beta chains from one sample, sequenced in a study of siplizumab effects on memory and regulatory T cells. TCRdb's table, derived via immunoSEQ multiplex PCR, lists solely in-frame clones and lacks some. The sample comprises tens of thousands of clones, 80% to 90% of which are singletons, and around 1.8% rests with the top ten. The sample taken for sequencing was Tregs sorted from blood. The receptors were gathered from a human donor in good health. Each CDR3 is given with its conserved first and last residue. D genes are given only for firm matches.

TRBD1,TRBV5-6,CASSLVGQGAAETQYF
TRBD1,TRBV5-1,CASSWGQGMATEAFF
NA,TRBV12-5,CASGLARQPGELFF
NA,TRBV19,CASTSAGSTEAFF
NA,TRBV10-3,CAISDRRGAIGYEQYF
NA,TRBV19,CATQGVGNTGELFF
NA,TRBV19,CASSGGNGQYF
NA,TRBV27,CASSSLRGVMFF
NA,TRBV7-8,CASRSFGGQTGNTIYF
NA,TRBV18,CASSPTWDSEAFF
NA,TRBV6-1,CASSEYEQYF
NA,TRBV7-2,CASSPNPYEQYF
NA,TRBV6-5,CASRPHKGTEAFF
NA,TRBV5-6,CASSWRYEQYF
NA,TRBV7-3,CASSSSGSFGELFF
TRBD1,TRBV5-3,CARSSRDRGDHEQYF
NA,TRBV2,CASSRRHPNTEAFF
TRBD2,TRBV6-1,CASSEAVAGGWETQYF
TRBD2,TRBV7-2,CASSSTSGSGNEQFF
TRBD2,TRBV7-9,CASSFAGTSGRSYNEQFF
TRBD2,TRBV5-1,CASSLGTLAGISYNEQFF
NA,TRBV29-1,CSVEDLGIRNTEAFF
TRBD1,TRBV5-1,CASSPTLGQGNSPLHF
NA,TRBV19,CASSGRYRADTEAFF
TRBD1,TRBV6-1,CASSTGDRGSDTQYF
NA,TRBV5-1,CASSFFAAGETDTQYF
NA,TRBV7-9,CASSSTGSYNEQFF
TRBD2,TRBV5-4,CASSLLRGTDTQYF
NA,TRBV7-3,CASSLQGPGTDTQYF
NA,TRBV9,CASSNRDFSDTQYF
NA,TRBV4-2,CASSQGRGAVNTEAFF
NA,TRBV5-1,CASSPLRAYEQYF
NA,TRBV7-3,CASSLDTYEQYF
NA,TRBV7-9,CASSLDPGRSYQPQHF
NA,TRBV7-2,CASSLGVNQPQHF
NA,TRBV5-1,CASSGRLNNEQFF
TRBD2,TRBV7-3,CASSSKSGSNTGELFF
TRBD1,TRBV28,CASSSTGLINEQYF
NA,TRBV6-5,CASTGDTDTQYF
TRBD2,TRBV9,CASSWGLAGVNTGELFF
NA,TRBV2,CASSQGKSSYNEQFF
TRBD2,TRBV6-1,CASSALAGGLDTQYF
NA,TRBV7-9,CASSLWGPRSNEQFF
TRBD2,TRBV19,CASSRVAGMGTDTQYF
NA,TRBV7-3,CASSRNRQETQYF
TRBD1,TRBV5-1,CASSVIPGQGAYEQYF
NA,TRBV6-1,CASSATPPYEQYF
NA,TRBV5-5,CASSQTGFTEAFF
NA,TRBV20-1,CSARIDYEQYF
TRBD1,TRBV10-3,CAISPTGNEQYF
NA,TRBV19,CASTPNRVGNQPQHF
TRBD1,TRBV6-1,CASRETGDQPQHF
NA,TRBV6-5,CASSYLSEQFF
NA,TRBV2,CASTKSGLVEDTQYF
NA,TRBV29-1,CSVVAGSTDTQYF
NA,TRBV10-3,CAISESSYTDTQYF
TRBD1,TRBV19,CASNKRDRSNQPQHF
TRBD1,TRBV4-3,CASRPQGALNTEAFF